The 8 T cell receptor beta chains in this list originate from one sample, sequenced in a study of tumor-infiltrating lymphocytes in primary liver carcinoma. Total RNA and DNA came together from approximately 20-30 mg of bulk tissue without cell sorting. Using a constant-region primer together with ProtoScript II reverse transcriptase, TCR beta cDNA was made from around 500 ng of total RNA. Modified slightly, ARM-PCR produced TCR beta libraries over three nested multiplex PCR rounds. Researchers ran the first two PCR rounds for about 11 cycles each with TRBV1-TRBV30 forward primers and a C-beta reverse primer. TCRdb passed the multiplex PCR reads through MiXCR, listing each CDR3 protein once. The sample lists under 50,000 distinct CDR3 sequences; 70% to 85% were seen once. Specimen: liver tumor tissue from sampling region 5. Indicated subset: tumor region T5, tumor centre. The origin of the receptors is a man aged 40-55 years with primary liver carcinoma and hepatitis B virus infection.

V usage is TRBV5-4 and J usage is TRBJ2-7; TRBD1 aligns across 9 bases. V dropped 9 bases and J dropped 6; count of bases not matched to a gene: 13. Germline V gene lookup returns CDR1 SGHNT and CDR2 YYREEE (reference sequence). The CDR3 is 14 residues long. CDR3 sequence (DNA): TGTGCCAACAGTGGGGGGGACAGGGTGTCCGAGCAGTACTTC. It specifies CANSGGDRVSEQYF.

This sequence joins TRBV5-1 and TRBJ2-5; D gene uncertain. Trimming removed 4 bases from V and 5 bases from J, with 21 bases in between. Germline V gene data show CDR1 as SGHRS and CDR2 as YFSETQ. The CDR3 has 16 amino acids. CDR3 residues: CASSHPLKPEDETQYF. CDR3 DNA: TGCGCCAGCAGCCACCCTCTTAAACCAGAGGATGAGACCCAGTACTTC.

Notes on this clonotype: Germline and junction disagree at one end, which may indicate a read error. Here the CDR3 DNA reads TGTGCCAGCACCCGGACAGCTCGACCCTACGAGCAGTATTTC. Protein: CASTRTARPYEQYF. This sequence joins TRBV5-6 and TRBJ2-7; the D gene is possibly TRBD1 (6 bases). CDR1 SGHDT and CDR2 YYEEEE come from the germline V gene. CDR3 length: 14 amino acids.

The chain joins TRBV6-6 to TRBJ1-1; D gene ambiguous. V lost 0 bases and J lost 4, with 9 bases in between. The CDR3 consists of 14 residues. Per germline, CDR1 MNHNY and CDR2 SVGAGI (reference sequence). The CDR3 spells CASSYSITATEAFF. In nucleotides, the CDR3 is TGTGCCAGCAGTTACTCGATTACGGCCACTGAAGCTTTCTTT.

Turning to this clonotype: The CDR3 does not end in the conserved phenylalanine or tryptophan, so this is likely a read error. The chain joins TRBV4-1 to TRBJ2-2, with D possibly TRBD1 on 5 matching bases. Trimming stripped 9 bases from V and 7 bases from J, with 15 bases between. The germline V gene encodes CDR1 MGHRA and CDR2 YSYEKL. This CDR3 has 13 amino acids. The CDR3 DNA reads TGCGCCAGTAACCAAGGACAAGGCGGGGAGCTGTTTTCT. Its translation is CASNQGQGGELFS.

The sample holds one count of this clonotype. Germline and junction disagree at one end, which may indicate a read error. The rearrangement links TRBV6-1 to TRBJ2-1, with 9 bases matching TRBD1. The CDR3 contains 15 residues. The germline V gene encodes CDR1 MNHNS and CDR2 SASEGT. CDR3 DNA: TGTGTCAGCCGTTACCCGGACAGGGGTGGCATTGGGCAGTTCTTC. Translating gives CVSRYPDRGGIGQFF.

Points on this clonotype: Sequence at one end of the junction differs from germline and may be a read error. The chain is built from TRBV12-3 or TRBV12-4 and TRBJ2-1; possible D gene TRBD2, 5 bases. The CDR3 loop spans 14 amino acids. The CDR3: CASSLGRPGNERIF. The DNA of the CDR3 is TGTGCCAGCAGTCTGGGAAGGCCGGGGAATGAGCGGATCTTC.

Comment on this clonotype: The conserved final phenylalanine or tryptophan is absent from the CDR3, which likely points to a read error. The DNA is omitted, as the CDR3 cannot be located on it reliably, and the CDR3 follows TCRdb's listing. CDR3 sequence reads: CASSPTSRVDERYL. The chain combines TRBV7-8 with TRBJ2-7. Germline values: CDR1 SGHVS, CDR2 FQNEAQ. Counting both end residues, the CDR3 totals 14 amino acids.